This entry concerns a single T cell receptor (beta chain). Some clones are missing from TCRdb's copy, which holds only in-frame ones; the method was immunoSEQ multiplex PCR. The sample consists of approximately 97,000 clones, approximately 90% of them appearing once. The CDR3 is 15 residues long. Trimming cost V 5 bases and J 1 base; bases outside gene matches: 2. Germline V CDR1 and CDR2: MNHEY, SVGAGI. The data were obtained in a study of blood T cell repertoires in COVID-19. The wider study: Material from acute and convalescent COVID-19 was sourced from the United States, Italy and Spain. PBMCs, B-cell-depleted T cells, or T cells were the source of the cDNA or gDNA that made up the material.

The sample was peripheral blood. The receptor was derived from a man between 45 and 60 years old with active COVID-19. The chain employs TRBV6-5 and TRBJ2-5; TRBD1 aligns across 12 bases. The CDR3 nucleotides read TGTGCCAGCAGTCGGGACAGGGGGCCCCAAGAGACCCAGTACTTC. This gives the protein CASSRDRGPQETQYF.